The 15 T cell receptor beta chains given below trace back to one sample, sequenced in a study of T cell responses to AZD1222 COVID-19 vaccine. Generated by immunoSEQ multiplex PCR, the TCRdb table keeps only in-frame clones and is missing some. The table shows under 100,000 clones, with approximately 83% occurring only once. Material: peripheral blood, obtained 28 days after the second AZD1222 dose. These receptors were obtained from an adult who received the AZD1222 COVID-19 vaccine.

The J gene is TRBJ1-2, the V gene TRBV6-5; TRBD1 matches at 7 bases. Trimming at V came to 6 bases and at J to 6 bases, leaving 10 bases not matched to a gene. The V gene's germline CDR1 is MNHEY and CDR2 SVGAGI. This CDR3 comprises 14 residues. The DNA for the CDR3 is TGTGCCAGCAGCCGCCCGTCACAGGGGCATGGCTACACCTTC. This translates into CASSRPSQGHGYTF.

DNA of the CDR3: TGTGCCAGTAAGGATGCGGGGGCTACCAGGGACACTGAAGCTTTCTTT. This encodes CASKDAGATRDTEAFF. The V gene is TRBV19, the J gene TRBJ1-1; maybe TRBD1 (6 bases). CDR1 and CDR2 from the germline V gene are LNHDA and SQIVND (reference sequence). With 7 bases removed from V and 3 bases from J, the gap between germline ends came to 21 bases. CDR3 length: 16 amino acids.

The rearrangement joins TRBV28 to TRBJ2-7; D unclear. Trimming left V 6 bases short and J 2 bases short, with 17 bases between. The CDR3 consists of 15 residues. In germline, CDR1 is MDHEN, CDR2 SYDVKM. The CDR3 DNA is TGTGCCAGCAGGGTTAGAACTCGAAGTACCTACGAGCAGTACTTC. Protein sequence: CASRVRTRSTYEQYF.

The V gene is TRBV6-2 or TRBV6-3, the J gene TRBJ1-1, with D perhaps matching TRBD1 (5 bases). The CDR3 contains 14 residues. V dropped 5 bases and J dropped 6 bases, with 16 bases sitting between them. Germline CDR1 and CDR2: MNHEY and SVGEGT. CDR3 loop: CASSRRGYLAEAFF. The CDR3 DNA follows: TGTGCCAGCAGTCGGAGGGGCTATCTTGCTGAAGCTTTCTTT.

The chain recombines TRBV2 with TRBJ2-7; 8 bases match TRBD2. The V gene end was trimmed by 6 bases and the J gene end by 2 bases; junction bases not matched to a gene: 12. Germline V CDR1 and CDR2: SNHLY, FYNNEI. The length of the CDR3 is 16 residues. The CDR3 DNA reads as TGTGCCAGCAGAGGCCCCCGGGCAGCGGGGGCCTACGAGCAGTACTTC. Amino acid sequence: CASRGPRAAGAYEQYF.

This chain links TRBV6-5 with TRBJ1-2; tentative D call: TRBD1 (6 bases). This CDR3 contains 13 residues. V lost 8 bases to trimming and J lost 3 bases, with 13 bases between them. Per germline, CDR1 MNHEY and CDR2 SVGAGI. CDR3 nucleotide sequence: TGTGCCAGCTTGAGGACAGCGTACTATGGCTACACCTTC. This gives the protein CASLRTAYYGYTF.

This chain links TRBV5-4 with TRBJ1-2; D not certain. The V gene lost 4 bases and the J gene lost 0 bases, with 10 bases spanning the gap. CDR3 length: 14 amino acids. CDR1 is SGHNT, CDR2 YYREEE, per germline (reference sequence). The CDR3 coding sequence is TGTGCCAGCAGCCCGAGAGATGCTAACTATGGCTACACCTTC. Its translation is CASSPRDANYGYTF.

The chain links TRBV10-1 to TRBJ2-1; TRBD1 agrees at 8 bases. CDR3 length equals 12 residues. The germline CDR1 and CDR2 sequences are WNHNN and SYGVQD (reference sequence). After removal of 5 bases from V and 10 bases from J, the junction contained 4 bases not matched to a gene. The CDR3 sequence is CASSSGGLEQFF. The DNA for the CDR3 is TGCGCCAGCAGTTCAGGGGGCCTGGAGCAGTTCTTC.

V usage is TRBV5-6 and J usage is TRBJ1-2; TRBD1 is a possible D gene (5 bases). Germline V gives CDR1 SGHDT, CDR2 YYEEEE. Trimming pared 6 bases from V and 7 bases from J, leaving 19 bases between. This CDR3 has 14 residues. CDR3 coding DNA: TGTGCCAGCATGCTTAGGGGCTTGGCATTTGGCTACACCTTC. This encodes CASMLRGLAFGYTF.

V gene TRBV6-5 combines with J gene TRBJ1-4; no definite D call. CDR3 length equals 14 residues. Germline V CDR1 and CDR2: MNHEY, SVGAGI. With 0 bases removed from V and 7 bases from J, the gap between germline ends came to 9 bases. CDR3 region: CASSYSNGIEKLFF. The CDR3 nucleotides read TGTGCCAGCAGTTACTCGAACGGAATTGAAAAACTGTTTTTT.

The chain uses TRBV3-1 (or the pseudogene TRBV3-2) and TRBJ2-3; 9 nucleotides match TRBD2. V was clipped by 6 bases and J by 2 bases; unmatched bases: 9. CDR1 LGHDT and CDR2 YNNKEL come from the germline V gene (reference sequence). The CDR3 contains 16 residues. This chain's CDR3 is CASSFTGTSFTDTQYF. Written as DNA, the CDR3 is TGTGCCAGCAGTTTTACCGGGACTAGCTTCACAGATACGCAGTATTTT.

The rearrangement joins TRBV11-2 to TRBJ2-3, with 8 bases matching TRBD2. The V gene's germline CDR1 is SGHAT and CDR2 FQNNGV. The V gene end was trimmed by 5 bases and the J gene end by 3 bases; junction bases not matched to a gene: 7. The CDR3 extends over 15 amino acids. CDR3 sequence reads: CASSTYGGGTDTQYF. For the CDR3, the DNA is TGTGCCAGCAGCACTTACGGGGGGGGTACAGATACGCAGTATTTT.

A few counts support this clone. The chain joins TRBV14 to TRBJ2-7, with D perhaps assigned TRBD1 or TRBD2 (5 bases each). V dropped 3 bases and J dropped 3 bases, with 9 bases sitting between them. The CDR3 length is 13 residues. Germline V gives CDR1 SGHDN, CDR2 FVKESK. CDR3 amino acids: CASSQKRGYEQYV. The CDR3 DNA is TGTGCCAGCAGCCAGAAGAGGGGCTACGAGCAGTACGTC.

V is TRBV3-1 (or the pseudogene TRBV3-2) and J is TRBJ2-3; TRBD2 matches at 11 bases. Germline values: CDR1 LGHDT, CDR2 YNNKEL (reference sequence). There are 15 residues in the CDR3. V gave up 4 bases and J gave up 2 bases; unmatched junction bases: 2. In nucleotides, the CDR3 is TGTGCCAGCAGCCCGGGACTAGCGGTCACAGATACGCAGTATTTT. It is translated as CASSPGLAVTDTQYF.

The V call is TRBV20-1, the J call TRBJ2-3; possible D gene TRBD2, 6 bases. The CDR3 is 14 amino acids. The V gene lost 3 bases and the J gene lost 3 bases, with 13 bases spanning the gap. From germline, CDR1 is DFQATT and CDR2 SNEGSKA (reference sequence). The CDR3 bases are TGCAGTGCTAGTCGAAGCGGGTATACAGATACGCAGTATTTT. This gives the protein CSASRSGYTDTQYF.